This T cell receptor (beta chain) was found in a study of PD-L1 blockade in urothelial cancer. Time point reported: pretreatment peripheral blood. Trimming removed 4 bases at V and 6 bases at J, with 22 bases between. This CDR3 has 17 amino acids. The germline CDR1 and CDR2 sequences are WNHNN and SYGVQD (reference sequence). The table came from immunoSEQ multiplex PCR; TCRdb's copy has only in-frame clones and leaves some out. The table records 40,000 to 60,000 clones, 60% to 85% of them present only once. The sequence came from an older man with urothelial cancer. Source: PBMCs, taken around atezolizumab (anti-PD-L1) treatment. The genes are TRBV10-1 and TRBJ2-1; D not certain. The CDR3 here is CASSASPSQRRFNEQFF. The CDR3 nucleotides read TGCGCCAGCAGTGCCTCTCCGTCCCAGCGCCGATTCAATGAGCAGTTCTTC.